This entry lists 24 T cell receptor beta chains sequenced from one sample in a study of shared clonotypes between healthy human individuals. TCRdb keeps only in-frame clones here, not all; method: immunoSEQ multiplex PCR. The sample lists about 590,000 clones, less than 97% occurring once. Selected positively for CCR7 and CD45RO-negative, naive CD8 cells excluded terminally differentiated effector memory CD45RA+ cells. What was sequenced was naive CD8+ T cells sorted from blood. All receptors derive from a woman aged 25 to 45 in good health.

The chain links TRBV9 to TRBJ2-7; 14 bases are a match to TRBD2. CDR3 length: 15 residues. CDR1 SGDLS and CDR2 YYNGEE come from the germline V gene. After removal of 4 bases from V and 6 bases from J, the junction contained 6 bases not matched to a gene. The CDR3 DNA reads TGTGCCAGCAGCTCAGGGACTAGCGGGAGACCCGAGCAGTACTTC. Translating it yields CASSSGTSGRPEQYF.

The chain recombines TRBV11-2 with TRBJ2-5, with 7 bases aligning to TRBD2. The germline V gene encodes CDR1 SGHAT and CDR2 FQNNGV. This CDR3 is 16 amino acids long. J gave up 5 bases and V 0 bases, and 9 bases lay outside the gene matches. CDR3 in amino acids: CASSLDLHGRYETQYF. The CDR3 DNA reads TGTGCCAGCAGCTTAGATCTTCACGGGAGGTATGAGACCCAGTACTTC.

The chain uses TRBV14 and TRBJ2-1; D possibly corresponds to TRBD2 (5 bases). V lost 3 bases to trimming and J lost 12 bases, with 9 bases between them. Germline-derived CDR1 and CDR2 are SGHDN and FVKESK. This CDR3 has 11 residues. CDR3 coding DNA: TGTGCCAGCAGCCAGGGAGTTTCGCAGTTCTTC. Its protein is CASSQGVSQFF.

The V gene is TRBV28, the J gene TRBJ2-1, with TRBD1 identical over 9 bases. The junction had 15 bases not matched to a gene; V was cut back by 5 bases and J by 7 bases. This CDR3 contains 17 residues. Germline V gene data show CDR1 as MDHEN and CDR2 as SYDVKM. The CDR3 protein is CASSEPGQGIGTNEQFF. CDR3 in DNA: TGTGCCAGCAGTGAGCCGGGACAGGGAATCGGCACAAATGAGCAGTTCTTC.

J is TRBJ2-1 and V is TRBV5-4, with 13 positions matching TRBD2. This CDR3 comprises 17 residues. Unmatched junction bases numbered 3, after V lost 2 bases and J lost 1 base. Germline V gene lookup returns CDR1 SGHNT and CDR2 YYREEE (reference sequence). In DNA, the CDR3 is TGTGCCAGCAGCTTCCCGACTAGCGGGAGGTCCTACAATGAGCAGTTCTTC. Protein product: CASSFPTSGRSYNEQFF. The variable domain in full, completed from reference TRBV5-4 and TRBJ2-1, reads ETGVTQSPTHLIKTRGQQVTLRCSSQSGHNTVSWYQQALGQGPQFIFQYYREEENGRGNFPPRFSGLQFPNYSSELNVNALELDDSALYLCASSFPTSGRSYNEQFFGPGTRLTVL.

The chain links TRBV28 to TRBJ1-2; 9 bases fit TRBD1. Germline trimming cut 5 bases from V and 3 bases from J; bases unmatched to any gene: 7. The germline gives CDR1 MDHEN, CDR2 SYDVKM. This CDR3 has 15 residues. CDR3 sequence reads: CASSPPGTGYYGYTF. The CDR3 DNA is TGTGCCAGCAGTCCTCCCGGGACAGGGTACTATGGCTACACCTTC.

The CDR3 DNA reads TGTGCCAGCAGCTTAATTCCGGGAGGGTATGAGCAGTTCTTC. Protein: CASSLIPGGYEQFF. This chain joins TRBV7-3 and TRBJ2-1; 8 bases agree with TRBD2. Germline V CDR1 and CDR2: SGHTA, FQGTGA. Unmatched junction bases numbered 4, after V lost 1 base and J lost 8 bases. The CDR3 contains 14 residues.

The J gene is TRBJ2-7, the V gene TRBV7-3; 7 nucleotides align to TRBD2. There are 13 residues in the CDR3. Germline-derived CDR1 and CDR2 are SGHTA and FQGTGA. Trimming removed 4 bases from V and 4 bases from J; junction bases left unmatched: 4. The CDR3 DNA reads TGTGCCAGCAGCTACGGGGGAGGGTACGAGCAGTACTTC. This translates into CASSYGGGYEQYF.

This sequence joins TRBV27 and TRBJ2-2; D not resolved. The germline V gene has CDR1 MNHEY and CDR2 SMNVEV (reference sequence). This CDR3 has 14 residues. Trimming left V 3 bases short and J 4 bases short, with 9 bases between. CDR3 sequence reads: CASSFYPATGELFF. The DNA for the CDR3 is TGTGCCAGCAGTTTCTATCCGGCCACCGGGGAGCTGTTTTTT.

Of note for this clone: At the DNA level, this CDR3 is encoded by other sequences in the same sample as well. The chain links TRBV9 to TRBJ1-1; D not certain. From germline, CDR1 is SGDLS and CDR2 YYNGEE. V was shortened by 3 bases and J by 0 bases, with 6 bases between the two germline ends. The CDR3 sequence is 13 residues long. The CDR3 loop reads CASSAPLNTEAFF. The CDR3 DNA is TGTGCCAGCAGCGCCCCGTTGAACACTGAAGCTTTCTTT.

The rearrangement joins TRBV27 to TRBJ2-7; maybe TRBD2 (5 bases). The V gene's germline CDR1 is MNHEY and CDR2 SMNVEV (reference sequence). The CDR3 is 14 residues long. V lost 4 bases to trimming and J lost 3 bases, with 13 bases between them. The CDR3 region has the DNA TGTGCCAGCAGTTATAAGGGAGTGGGCTACGAGCAGTACTTC. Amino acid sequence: CASSYKGVGYEQYF.

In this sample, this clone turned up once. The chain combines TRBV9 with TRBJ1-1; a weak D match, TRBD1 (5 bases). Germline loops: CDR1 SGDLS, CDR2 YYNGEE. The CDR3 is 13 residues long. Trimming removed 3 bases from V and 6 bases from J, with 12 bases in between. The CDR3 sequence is CASSARGEAEAFF. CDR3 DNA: TGTGCCAGCAGCGCCCGGGGGGAGGCTGAAGCTTTCTTT.

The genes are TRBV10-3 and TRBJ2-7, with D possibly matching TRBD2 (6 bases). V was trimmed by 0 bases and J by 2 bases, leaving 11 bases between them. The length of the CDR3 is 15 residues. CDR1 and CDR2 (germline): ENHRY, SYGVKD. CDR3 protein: CAISESNGRTYEQYF. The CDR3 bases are TGTGCCATCAGTGAGTCCAACGGGAGAACCTACGAGCAGTACTTC.

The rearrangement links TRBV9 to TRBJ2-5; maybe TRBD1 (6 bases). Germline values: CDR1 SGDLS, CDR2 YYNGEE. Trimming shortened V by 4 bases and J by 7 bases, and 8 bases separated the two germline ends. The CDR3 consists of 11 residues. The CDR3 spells CASSSTGTQYF. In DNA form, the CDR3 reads TGTGCCAGCAGCTCGACAGGGACCCAGTACTTC.

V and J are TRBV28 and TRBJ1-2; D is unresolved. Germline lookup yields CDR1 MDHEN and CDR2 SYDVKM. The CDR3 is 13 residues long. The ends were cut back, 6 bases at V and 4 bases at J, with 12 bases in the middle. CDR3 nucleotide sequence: TGTGCCAGCAGCTCGGAATTCCTCTATGGCTACACCTTC. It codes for CASSSEFLYGYTF.

CDR3 nucleotide sequence: TGTGCCAGCAGCACAGGGGGCACAATCCACGAGCAGTACTTC. Translated: CASSTGGTIHEQYF. This rearrangement joins TRBV27 to TRBJ2-5, with 9 nucleotides matching TRBD1. Gene TRBJ2-7 matches the end of the DNA better, so the J call may be wrong. Germline lookup yields CDR1 MNHEY and CDR2 SMNVEV (reference sequence). This CDR3 has 14 amino acids.

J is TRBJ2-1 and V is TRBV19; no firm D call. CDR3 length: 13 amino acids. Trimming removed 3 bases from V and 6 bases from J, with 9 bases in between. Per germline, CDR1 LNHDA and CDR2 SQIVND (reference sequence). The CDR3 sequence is CASSIAIGNEQFF. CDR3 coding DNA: TGTGCCAGTAGTATTGCGATAGGCAATGAGCAGTTCTTC.

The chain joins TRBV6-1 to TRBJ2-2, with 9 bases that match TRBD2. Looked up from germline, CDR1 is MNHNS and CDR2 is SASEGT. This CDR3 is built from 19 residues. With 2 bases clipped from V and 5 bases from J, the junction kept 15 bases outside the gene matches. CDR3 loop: CASSERDSRLAGSTGELFF. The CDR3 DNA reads TGTGCCAGCAGTGAAAGGGACAGTCGGCTAGCGGGAAGTACCGGGGAGCTGTTTTTT.

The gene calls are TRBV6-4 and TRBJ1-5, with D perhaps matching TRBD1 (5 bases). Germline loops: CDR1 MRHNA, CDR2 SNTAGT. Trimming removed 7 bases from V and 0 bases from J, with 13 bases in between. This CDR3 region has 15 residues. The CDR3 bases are TGTGCCAGCATACAGGACTGTAATAGCAATCAGCCCCAGCATTTT. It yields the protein CASIQDCNSNQPQHF.

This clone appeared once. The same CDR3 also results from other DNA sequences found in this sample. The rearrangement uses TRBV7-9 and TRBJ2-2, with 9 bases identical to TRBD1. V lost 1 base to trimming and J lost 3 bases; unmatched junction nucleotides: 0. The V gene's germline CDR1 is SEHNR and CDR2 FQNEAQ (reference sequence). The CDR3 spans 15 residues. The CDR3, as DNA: TGTGCCAGCAGCTTAGGACAGGGGGACACCGGGGAGCTGTTTTTT. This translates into CASSLGQGDTGELFF.

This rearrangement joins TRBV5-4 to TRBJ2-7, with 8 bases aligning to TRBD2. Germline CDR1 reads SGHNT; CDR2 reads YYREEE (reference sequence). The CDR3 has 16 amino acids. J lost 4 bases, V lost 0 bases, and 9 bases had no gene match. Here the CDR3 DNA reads TGTGCCAGCAGCTTGGCCGTCGGACTAGCAGTATACGAGCAGTACTTC. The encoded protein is CASSLAVGLAVYEQYF.

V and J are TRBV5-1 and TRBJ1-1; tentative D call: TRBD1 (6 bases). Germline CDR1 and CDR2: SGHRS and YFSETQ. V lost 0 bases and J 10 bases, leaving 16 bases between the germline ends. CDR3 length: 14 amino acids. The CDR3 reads CASSLDREKMAAFF. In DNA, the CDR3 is TGCGCCAGCAGCTTGGACAGGGAAAAGATGGCAGCTTTCTTT.

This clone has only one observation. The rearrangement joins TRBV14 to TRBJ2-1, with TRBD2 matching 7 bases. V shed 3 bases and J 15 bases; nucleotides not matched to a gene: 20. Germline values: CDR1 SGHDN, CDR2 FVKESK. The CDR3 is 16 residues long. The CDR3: CASSQIHAASGTPPFF. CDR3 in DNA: TGTGCCAGCAGCCAGATACACGCGGCTAGCGGAACGCCGCCGTTCTTC.

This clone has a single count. CDR3 in amino acids: CASSVGDVTYEQYF. CDR3 bases: TGTGCCAGCAGCGTAGGGGACGTAACCTACGAGCAGTACTTC. The V and J genes are TRBV9 and TRBJ2-7; D tentatively reads TRBD1 or TRBD2 (5 bases each). The germline CDR1 and CDR2 sequences are SGDLS and YYNGEE. The CDR3 has 14 residues. Trimming pared 0 bases from V and 2 bases from J, leaving 9 bases between.